The 5 T cell receptor beta chains below were found in one sample sequenced in a study of T-cell memory formation after mild COVID-19. TCRdb itself ran the 5' RACE reads through MiXCR, one entry per CDR3 protein. Of about 400,000 distinct CDR3 sequences in the sample, 23% were seen once. The sequencing input was PBMCs or a T cell subset sorted from them (not recorded which). The receptors were gathered from an adult woman who had mild COVID-19 (a few samples of this study predate the infection). Cell type and time point are not known.

The rearrangement uses TRBV5-8 and TRBJ2-4; 9 bases align to TRBD2. Germline V gene sequence: CDR1 SGHTS, CDR2 YDEGEE. The trim removed 1 base at V and 7 bases at J, leaving 6 bases unmatched. The CDR3 loop spans 15 amino acids. The CDR3 DNA is TGTGCCAGCAGCTTGAAGGGACTAGCCTATAACATTCAGTACTTC. Translated, it gives CASSLKGLAYNIQYF.

The rearrangement links TRBV20-1 to TRBJ1-1, with D possibly being TRBD1 (5 bases). Germline V gene sequence: CDR1 DFQATT, CDR2 SNEGSKA (reference sequence). V lost 6 bases and J lost 1, with 18 bases in between. This CDR3 has 15 residues. In DNA, the CDR3 is TGCAGTGCCCTCGAAGGCAGGGTAGGGAACACTGAAGCTTTCTTT. Translating gives CSALEGRVGNTEAFF.

The V call is TRBV29-1, the J call TRBJ1-2; 7 bases are shared with TRBD1. CDR1 is SQVTM and CDR2 is ANQGSEA in the germline V gene. The J segment lost 8 bases and the V segment lost 6 bases, leaving 6 bases of the junction unmatched. This CDR3 has 11 amino acids. CDR3 sequence (DNA): TGCAGCGTGACAGGGACTGGGGGCTACACCTTC. Translated: CSVTGTGGYTF.

The rearrangement links TRBV18 to TRBJ2-1; 7 positions match TRBD1. V gave up 3 bases and J gave up 8 bases; unmatched junction bases: 13. This CDR3 spans 16 amino acids. Germline CDR1 KGHSH, CDR2 LQKENI. This CDR3 reads CASSPMRLVQGDEQFF. Here the CDR3 DNA reads TGTGCCAGCTCACCCATGCGGCTAGTGCAGGGGGATGAGCAGTTCTTC. The whole variable domain, filled in from reference TRBV18 and TRBJ2-1, reads NAGVMQNPRHLVRRRGQEARLRCSPMKGHSHVYWYRQLPEEGLKFMVYLQKENIIDESGMPKERFSAEFPKEGPSILRIQQVVRGDSAAYFCASSPMRLVQGDEQFFGPGTRLTVL.

The gene calls are TRBV29-1 and TRBJ1-1, with D perhaps TRBD1 (5 bases). This CDR3 region has 12 residues. Germline V lookup: CDR1 SQVTM, CDR2 ANQGSEA. V was pared by 4 bases and J by 4 bases, with 10 bases between. The CDR3 sequence: CSVVGDGTEAFF. The CDR3 coding sequence is TGCAGCGTTGTCGGGGACGGCACTGAAGCTTTCTTT.